This T cell receptor (beta chain) was profiled in a study of blood T cell repertoires in COVID-19 (dated by TCRdb to the early 2020s). For the study in its entirety: Samples from collaborators originated in the United States, Italy and Spain and spanned both the acute and convalescent phases of COVID-19. The repertoires were made available in a free public database intended to serve as a resource for research on the immune response to SARS-CoV-2. The material from the prospective study consisted of cDNA or gDNA derived from T cells, B-cell-depleted T cells, or PBMCs. Subjects who had been exposed to COVID-19, were actively infected with it, or had recovered from it provided the deeply sampled blood TCRbeta repertoires that made up the dataset. Sample metadata almost always included a de-identified subject ID, COVID-19 status, age in years and sex. HLA class I and class II types, where available, came from metadata supplied by the sample provider rather than from assay-based typing. Samples came from the ongoing ImmuneRACE study (first 160 participants) plus 1,254 subjects from 6 global collaborators.

One collaborating source in Seattle enrolled patients during active infection and followed them longitudinally through the course of disease. Collaborating institutions collected whole blood in K2EDTA tubes following their own protocols. Collaborator samples were shipped for TCRbeta analysis as frozen whole blood, isolated PBMCs, or DNA extracted from either sample type. TCRbeta CDR3 regions were amplified from genomic DNA using the immunoSEQ Assay, a bias-controlled multiplex PCR. Concerning the study's data processing: The number of nucleated cells in each sample was estimated from the amplification of reference gene primers within the assay. To quantify the absolute abundance of each unique TCRbeta CDR3 rearrangement, sequence reads were collapsed and filtered. Productive Simpson clonality was computed per sample as the square root of Simpson's diversity index over productive rearrangements. TCRdb stores this immuneACCESS table with in-frame sequences only. Part of the clones is absent; in the studies checked, under half of the shortfall reflects unresolved V genes, and no reason is known for the rest. D and trimming were read from the DNA, whereas the V and J calls and clone size are those reported in that table. The sample table records over 200,000 clones; just over 85% of these occur just once. The ten largest make up 11% of the sample.

Regarding this clone: Its antigen is unknown. The input lacks base qualities; no much larger clone sits a single base away.

From the cysteine through the phenylalanine, the CDR3 covers 14 amino acids. The only DNA kept is the CDR3, 42 bases in frame from the first base. CDR1 and CDR2 are read off the germline V gene as SGHAT and FQNNGV. V lost 5 bases and J lost 7 bases; the stretch between them is 17 bases long. Overall study results and their limits: Clinical and demographic metadata were provided uncurated, with the amount varying by source and participant.

The rearrangement joined TRBV11-2 to TRBJ2-5, with TRBD2 tentatively as D gene (6 bases match). The sequenced sample consisted of peripheral blood. This receptor was identified in a man aged 50 to 60 with COVID-19, enrolled during active disease. Here the CDR3 is given as CASSPDGGLRTQYF. The sequenced DNA is TGTGCCAGCAGCCCAGACGGGGGACTTCGGACCCAGTACTTC.